This entry lists 3 T cell receptor beta chains sequenced from one sample in a study of molecular identifiers for immune sequencing clone quantification. TCRdb re-called the PCR reads with MiXCR, one entry per CDR3 protein. This table holds some 91,000 distinct CDR3 sequences, roughly 24% found once. The material sequenced was naive CD8+ T cells from blood, with Jurkat cell RNA spiked in. Subset specified: FACS-sorted CD8+CD4-CCR7+CD45RA+ naive T cells. These receptors were obtained from a human donor in good health. Some libraries in this study had Jurkat cell RNA spiked in.

This clonotype occurred many times. The chain joins TRBV9 to TRBJ1-5; D is unclear. V was shortened by 0 bases and J by 7 bases, with 11 bases between the two germline ends. The length of the CDR3 is 14 residues. Germline-derived CDR1 and CDR2 are SGDLS and YYNGEE. CDR3 amino acids: CASSVGADTQPQHF. The CDR3 DNA reads as TGTGCCAGCAGCGTAGGGGCAGACACCCAGCCCCAGCATTTT.

The chain links TRBV5-4 to TRBJ1-1; no definite D call. Germline CDR1 SGHNT, CDR2 YYREEE (reference sequence). The CDR3 has 12 amino acids. Deletions cut 4 bases from V and 7 bases from J, with 11 bases between. The CDR3 nucleotides read TGTGCCAGCAGCGCCACTTGGATTGAAGCTTTCTTT. Translation gives CASSATWIEAFF.

The chain employs TRBV18 and TRBJ2-7; TRBD2 is a possible D gene (6 bases). Germline V CDR1 and CDR2: KGHSH, LQKENI. V was pared by 6 bases and J by 0 bases, with 9 bases between. The CDR3 spans 13 residues. Here the CDR3 reads CASSCGNSYEQYF. CDR3 bases: TGTGCCAGCTCGTGCGGGAACTCCTACGAGCAGTACTTC.